This T cell receptor (beta chain) was sequenced for a study of early T cells in non-severe SARS-CoV-2 infection. Study information: Unpaired chains resulted from sequencing bulk RNA of unsorted whole blood.

TCRdb re-derived calls from the 5' RACE reads in MiXCR, one entry per CDR3 protein. The sample has some 12,000 distinct CDR3 sequences, 4% to 5.5% seen once. Ten or more counts support this clonotype. After removal of 0 bases from V and 10 bases from J, the junction contained 15 bases not matched to a gene. The CDR3 contains 15 residues. Per the germline V gene, CDR1 is GTSNPN and CDR2 is SVGIG (reference sequence). V and J are TRBV30 and TRBJ2-7, with 7 bases lining up with TRBD2. The receptor comes from an adult who was a healthcare worker with PCR-confirmed SARS-CoV-2 infection or an uninfected control (not recorded which). The sample was whole blood. The CDR3 here is CAWSVKGGALTVQYF. As DNA, the CDR3 is TGTGCCTGGAGTGTAAAGGGAGGGGCACTAACTGTCCAGTACTTC.